The present T cell receptor (beta chain) was sequenced within a study of regulatory T cells in long-lasting Graves disease. Study-level information: Recently diagnosed Graves' patients had received antithyroid drugs for under 3 months.

Investigators prepared the TCR beta libraries by applying iRepertoire HTBI primers and Arm-PCR of CDR3 regions. From the multiplex PCR reads, TCRdb called clonotypes with MiXCR, one entry per CDR3 protein. This table has under 800,000 distinct CDR3 sequences, less than 20% appearing once. The CDR3 length is 14 residues. V was trimmed by 3 bases and J by 8 bases, leaving 16 bases between them. Germline CDR1 is MDHEN and CDR2 is SYDVKM. Many counts were recorded for this clonotype. Noted time point: newly diagnosed GD, antithyroid drugs for less than 3 months. The TCR library was prepared using RNA isolated from PBMCs. The collection involved drawing roughly 9 milliliters of peripheral blood into EDTA tubes. These data were also reused for a study on T cells in Graves' hyperthyroidism and ophthalmopathy.

This sample comprised peripheral blood mononuclear cells (PBMCs), obtained at new diagnosis, from a patient treated with antithyroid drugs. This clonotype was obtained from a woman in her twenties or thirties with Graves disease. V gene TRBV28 combines with J gene TRBJ1-2, with TRBD1 as a possible D gene (5 bases). The CDR3 loop is CASSFTGALYGYTF. The CDR3, as DNA: TGTGCCAGCAGTTTCACCGGGGCCCTATACGGCTACACCTTC.